This T cell receptor (beta chain) was sequenced during a study of cytomegalovirus exposure and HLA in healthy donors (dated by TCRdb to the late 2010s). Some background on the complete study: According to an earlier analysis of 587 of the donors, roughly 180 million T cells yielded 95 million to 140 million unique TCR beta sequences and less than 300 Gb of sequence data. An early release covering over 500 HLA-typed donors comprised about 320 gigabases of sequencing data and 65 million to 100 million unique TCR sequences. The genetic ancestry cluster associated with self-reported Caucasian donors included 81% of the roughly 400 genotyped donors. The study was designed to test whether signatures of past pathogen exposure could be identified by cataloging public T cell receptors. The study used immunosequencing to profile the T cell repertoires of several hundred subjects and linked those repertoires to cytomegalovirus serostatus. Along with the approximately 620-subject first cohort, a separate validation cohort of 120 different subjects was used. The study combined high-throughput TCR immunosequencing, statistical association of individual TCRs with disease status, and machine learning to predict cytomegalovirus infection status. A later analysis re-analyzed previously published TCR beta repertoires from 550 to 700 donors and added high-resolution HLA genotyping to study TCR occurrence patterns. Rather than drawing on any new phenotypic data, the later analysis identified candidate immune exposures from TCR beta sequences and the way those sequences occurred across donors. An earlier analysis of 587 of the donors used high-throughput TCR beta sequencing to judge whether each TCR beta V gene segment behaved as functional or pseudogenic. Alongside the repertoire data, information on donor age, sex, ethnicity and CMV serostatus was compiled. Genome-wide SNP genotypes for about 65% of the roughly 670 donors were used in a later genetic analysis, which treated that subset as a discovery cohort. All discovery cohort repertoires had been generated on a single sequencing platform. Class I and class II HLA loci were covered by the typing at four-digit resolution. Typing coverage differed by locus: A, B, C, DRB1 and DQB1 were typed in roughly 620-630 donors, DQA1 in about 510, DPA1 in around 580, and DPB1 in around 440. A handful of DR-DQ haplotypes were handled as single units for association and clustering because linkage in the cohort was strong. On average, 235,054 unique TCR beta nucleotide sequences were sequenced per donor among more than 350 genotyped donors of the cohort, with 15% to 20% of those sequences being non-productive.

Overall study results and their limits: Across donors, most TCR sequences were observed very rarely, whereas some public TCRs were present in many individuals. In a later analysis, HLA-associated TCR beta chains were found to be more clonally expanded and to have lower generation probabilities than equally common non-associated chains. According to the authors, the approach could potentially be generalized to other disease states and immunological phenotypes. This cohort had only TCR beta chains sequenced, and the lack of alpha or paired-chain data limited which features could be detected. Specific HLA alleles were associated with over 15,000 TCR beta sequences at a false discovery rate of 0.05 in a later analysis. According to a later analysis, TCR association rates differed among HLA loci, with DRB1 alleles showing the most associated TCRs and HLA-C alleles showing the fewest. In the study, 150 to 200 TCR beta chains were listed as associated with cytomegalovirus. A cluster of highly shared sequence variants was judged likely to represent a technical artifact of the sequencing pipeline. A further reported finding was that TCR beta sequences accurately predicted the HLA-A and HLA-B alleles for most subjects in the first cohort. In a later analysis, several top co-occurrence clusters were reported to appear linked to parvovirus B19, influenza, CMV and Epstein-Barr virus. In a later analysis, most CMV-associated TCR beta chains were found to appear HLA-restricted, with HLA associations seemingly driven largely by CMV exposure. Because HLA typing was unavailable for some donors at each locus, only the typed subset was used in association tests. Cytomegalovirus status was reported to be diagnosed by the classifier with high specificity and sensitivity in both the original and validation cohorts. Because counts were too low, 15 or so rarely observed V segments, including chromosome 9 orphons, were excluded from the earlier analysis of about 500 of the donors. In a later genetic analysis, a missense DCLRE1C variant was associated with V-gene and J-gene trimming of TCR beta chains, and the association was replicated in an independent cohort. In an earlier analysis of roughly 560 of the donors, most TCR beta V segments were observed in productive rearrangements about 90% or about 30% of the time, broadly matching IMGT annotations. Sequencing depth was assumed to be roughly uniform across donors in the presence/absence analyses, though that assumption may not hold. The only immune exposure information available for the cohort was CMV serostatus. The 87-base-pair reads could not distinguish some IMGT-functional V segments, including TRBV6-2 and TRBV6-3, so those segments were excluded. Three of the identified cytomegalovirus-associated TCR beta chains were confirmed in vitro to be specific for cytomegalovirus antigens. Compared with the roughly 670-donor mean, donors in an Asian-associated ancestry cluster had fewer N-insertions in productive TCRs, according to a later genetic analysis. Strong co-occurrence of HLA alleles, especially DR and DQ, made assigning TCR associations to individual alleles difficult. Linkage disequilibrium might explain the correlated functional status among segregating V segments, but an unknown experimental factor could not be excluded.

Receptors were amplified or captured by the immunoSEQ multiplex PCR assay. For the multiplex PCR, a mixture combining 60 forward primers for TCR Vbeta segments and 13 reverse primers for TCR Jbeta segments was used. The CDR3 region of rearranged TCR beta genes was amplified from genomic DNA with a multiplex PCR assay. On the Illumina HiSeq System, the amplified TCR beta libraries were sequenced as 87-base-pair reads. The original pipeline was this. Across the roughly 670 repertoires, a later analysis counted tens of millions of unique TCR beta chains, some 11 million of which were shared by at least two donors. A nearest-neighbor algorithm error-corrected the raw reads and collapsed the reads into unique sequences, merging closely related sequences to remove PCR and sequencing errors. V, D and J gene segments were assigned by aligning CDR3 sequences to IMGT reference sequences. Each retained sequence needed at least a six-nucleotide match to both a V gene segment and a J gene segment. A rearrangement counted as productive if the CDR3 had no stop codons and remained in frame with V and J, and every other rearrangement counted as non-productive. Following IMGT convention, CDR3 was defined as the stretch from the second conserved V-encoded cysteine to the conserved J-encoded phenylalanine. In an earlier analysis of approximately 590 of the donors, sequences lacking an unambiguous match to a single V gene segment were excluded. In an earlier analysis of a few hundred of the donors, a V segment was called functional when productive rearrangements were above 56.7%, and segregating when the standard deviation between donors exceeded 5%. A statistical classification framework was built for diagnosing cytomegalovirus status from the catalog of TCR beta chain sequences. In a later analysis, V and J genes were assigned by comparing TCR nucleotide sequences against IMGT/GENE-DB human TR gene sequences. Using the TCRdist pipeline, a later analysis assigned CDR3 sequences along with most-parsimonious VDJ recombination scenarios. In a later analysis, every TCR beta chain was defined by the combination of its CDR3 amino acid sequence and its V-gene family, and reads without a unique V-gene family were dropped. To address suspected cross-contamination and a sequencing artifact, a later analysis removed a few hundred highly shared, low-generation-probability nucleotide sequences. In a later analysis, a clonal expansion index was calculated for each public chain from normalized within-repertoire ranks of inferred template counts. In a later analysis, generation probabilities were computed using a VDJ recombination model fitted to out-of-frame rearrangements, and the results were checked against IGoR. Hypergeometric tests were used in a later analysis to score TCR-TCR, TCR-HLA and TCR-CMV co-occurrence, with a repertoire-size bias correction applied to the TCR pairs. False discovery rates were estimated in a later analysis by permuting HLA or CMV assignments 20 times. A later analysis grouped co-occurring TCRs with DBSCAN, adding TCRdist sequence similarity when clustering within HLA-allele-positive subsets. Co-occurrence clustering excluded repertoires with fewer than 30,000 or more than 120,000 public chains, plus five with anomalous nucleotide sharing. Held by TCRdb, this immuneACCESS table contains in-frame sequences only and omits some clones. Under half of the omission traces to an unresolved V gene where checked; the cause of the rest is unknown. The DNA gave D and trimming, while V, J and clone size come from that table. This sample's table has entries for just over 50,000 clones. The ten largest clones add up to around 12% of the sample.

With regard to this clone: Its antigen target is currently unknown.

V lost 7 bases and J lost 7 bases, and the count of bases not matched to a germline gene is 7. The CDR3 spans 14 residues, from the cysteine through the phenylalanine. Left in the record is the CDR3 DNA by itself, 42 bases read in frame from the first base. The germline V gene yields ENHRY for CDR1 and SYGVKD for CDR2. The cohort consisted of some 730 healthy bone marrow donors. At the time of sampling, every cohort member was nominally healthy, though immune exposures that went unrecorded were likely present. The donor was CMV seropositive and belonged to the group of 250 to 350 seropositive cohort members. A peripheral blood sample was provided by each donor, and peripheral blood mononuclear cells were used for TCR beta sequencing. Genomic DNA extraction from the blood cell samples was performed with the Qiagen DNeasy Blood Extraction Kit.

This receptor was obtained from a woman aged 60-75 years in good health and CMV-seropositive. The chain employs TRBV10-3 and TRBJ1-2, and TRBD1 aligns with 12 junction nucleotides. The sequenced sample consisted of PBMCs. The CDR3 is CAITPGQGALGYTF. Here is the DNA: TGTGCCATCACACCGGGACAGGGGGCTCTTGGCTACACCTTC.